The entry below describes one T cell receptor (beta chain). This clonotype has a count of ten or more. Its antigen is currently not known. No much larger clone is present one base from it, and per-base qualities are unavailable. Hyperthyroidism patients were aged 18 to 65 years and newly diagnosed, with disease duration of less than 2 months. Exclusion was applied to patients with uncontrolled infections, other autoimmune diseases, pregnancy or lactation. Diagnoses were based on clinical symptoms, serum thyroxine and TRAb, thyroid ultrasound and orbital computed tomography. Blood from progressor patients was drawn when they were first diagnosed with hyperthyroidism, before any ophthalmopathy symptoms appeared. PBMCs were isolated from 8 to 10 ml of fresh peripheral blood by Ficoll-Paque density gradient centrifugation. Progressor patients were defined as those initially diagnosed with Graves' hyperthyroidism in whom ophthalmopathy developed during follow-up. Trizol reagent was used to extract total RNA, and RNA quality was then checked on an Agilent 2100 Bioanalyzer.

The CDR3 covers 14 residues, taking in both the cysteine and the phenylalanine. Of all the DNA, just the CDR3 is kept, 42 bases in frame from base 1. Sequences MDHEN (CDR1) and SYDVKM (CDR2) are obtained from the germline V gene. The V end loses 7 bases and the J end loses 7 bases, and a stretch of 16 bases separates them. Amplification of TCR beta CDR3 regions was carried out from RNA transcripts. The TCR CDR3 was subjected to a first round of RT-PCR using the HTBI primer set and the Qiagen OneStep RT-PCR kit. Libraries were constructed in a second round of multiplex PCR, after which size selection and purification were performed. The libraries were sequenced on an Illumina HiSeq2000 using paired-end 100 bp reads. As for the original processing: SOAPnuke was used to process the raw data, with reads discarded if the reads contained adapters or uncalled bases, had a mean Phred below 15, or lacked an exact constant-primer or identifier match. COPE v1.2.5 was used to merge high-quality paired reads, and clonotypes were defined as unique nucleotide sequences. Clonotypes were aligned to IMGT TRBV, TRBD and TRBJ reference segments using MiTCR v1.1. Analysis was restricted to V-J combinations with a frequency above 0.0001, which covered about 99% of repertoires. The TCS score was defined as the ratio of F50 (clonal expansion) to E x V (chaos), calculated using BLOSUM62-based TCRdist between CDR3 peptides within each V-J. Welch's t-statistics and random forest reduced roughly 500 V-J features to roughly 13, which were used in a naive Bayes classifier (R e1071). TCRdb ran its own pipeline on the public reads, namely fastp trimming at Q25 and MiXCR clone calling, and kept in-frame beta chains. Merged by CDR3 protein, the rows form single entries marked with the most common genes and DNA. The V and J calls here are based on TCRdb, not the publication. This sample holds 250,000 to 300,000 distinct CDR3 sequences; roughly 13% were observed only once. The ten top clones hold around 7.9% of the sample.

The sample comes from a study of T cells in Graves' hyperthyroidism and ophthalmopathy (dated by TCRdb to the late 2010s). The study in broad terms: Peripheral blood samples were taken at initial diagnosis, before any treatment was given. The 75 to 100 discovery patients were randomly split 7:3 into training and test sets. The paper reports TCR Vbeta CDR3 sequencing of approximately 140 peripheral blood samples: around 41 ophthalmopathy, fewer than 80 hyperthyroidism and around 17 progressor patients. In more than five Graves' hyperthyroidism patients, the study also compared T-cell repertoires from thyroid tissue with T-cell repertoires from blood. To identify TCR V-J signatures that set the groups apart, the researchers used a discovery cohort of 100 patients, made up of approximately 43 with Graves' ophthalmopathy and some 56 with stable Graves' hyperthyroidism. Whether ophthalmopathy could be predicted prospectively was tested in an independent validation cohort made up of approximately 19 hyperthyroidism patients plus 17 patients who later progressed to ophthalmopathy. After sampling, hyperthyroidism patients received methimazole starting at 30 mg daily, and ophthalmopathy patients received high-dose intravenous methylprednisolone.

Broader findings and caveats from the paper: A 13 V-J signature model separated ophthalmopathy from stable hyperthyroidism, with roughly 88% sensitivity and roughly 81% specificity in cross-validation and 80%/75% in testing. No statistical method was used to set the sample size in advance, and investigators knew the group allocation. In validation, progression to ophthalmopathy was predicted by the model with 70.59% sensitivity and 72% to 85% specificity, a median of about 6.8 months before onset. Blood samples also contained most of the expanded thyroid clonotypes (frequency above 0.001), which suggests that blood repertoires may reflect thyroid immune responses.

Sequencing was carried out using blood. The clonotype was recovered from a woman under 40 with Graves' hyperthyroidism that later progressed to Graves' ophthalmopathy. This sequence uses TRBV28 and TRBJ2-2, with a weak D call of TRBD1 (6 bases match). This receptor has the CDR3 CASTSWGHNGELFF. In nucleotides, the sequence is TGTGCCAGCACCTCGTGGGGGCATAACGGGGAGCTGTTTTTT.